These 24 T cell receptor beta chains were sequenced from one sample in a study of cytomegalovirus exposure and HLA in healthy donors. Researchers ran the PCR with 60 Vbeta and 13 Jbeta primers. This table comes from immunoSEQ multiplex PCR, and its TCRdb copy is limited to in-frame clones, with some not included. This sample carries tens of thousands of clones, around 77% of them seen once, and the ten largest clones take 6.3%. The sequenced material came from PBMCs. The origin of the receptors is a man in his forties or fifties in good health and CMV-seronegative.

This chain uses TRBV5-4 with TRBJ2-7, with 7 bases lining up with TRBD2. The CDR3 is made up of 14 amino acids. Germline V lookup: CDR1 SGHNT, CDR2 YYREEE (reference sequence). The trim removed 0 bases at V and 2 bases at J, leaving 2 bases unmatched. For the CDR3, the DNA is TGTGCCAGCAGCTTGGGTGCGGGAGCCTACGAGCAGTACTTC. Translating it yields CASSLGAGAYEQYF.

CDR3 loop: CASSPSDGYTF. The CDR3 DNA is TGTGCCAGCTCACCATCGGATGGCTACACCTTC. This chain links TRBV18 with TRBJ1-2, with D hard to call. This CDR3 has 11 amino acids. The germline V gene encodes CDR1 KGHSH and CDR2 LQKENI. V lost 2 bases, J lost 6 bases, and 4 bases lay in between.

This chain uses TRBV10-3 with TRBJ1-2; D unresolved. Germline CDR1 reads ENHRY; CDR2 reads SYGVKD. V lost 2 bases and J lost 6, with 13 bases in between. The CDR3 has 14 amino acids. CDR3 amino acids: CAISERLIGDGYTF. The CDR3 DNA reads TGTGCCATCAGTGAGAGACTAATCGGGGATGGCTACACCTTC.

This clone has more than one count but fewer than ten. The V call is TRBV28, the J call TRBJ2-5; 8 nucleotides line up with TRBD1. Trimming took 5 bases from V and 4 from J; bases not matched to a gene: 9. CDR1 and CDR2 (germline): MDHEN, SYDVKM. The CDR3 has 15 amino acids. Here the CDR3 reads CASSMRTGLSETQYF. The CDR3, as DNA: TGTGCCAGCAGTATGAGGACAGGGCTCTCAGAGACCCAGTACTTC.

In this sample, this clone turned up a few times. The chain employs TRBV30 and TRBJ1-2; no clear D gene. There are 15 residues in the CDR3. Trimming took off 2 bases at V and 8 bases at J, with 21 bases between the two ends. Germline values: CDR1 GTSNPN, CDR2 SVGIG (reference sequence). The CDR3 DNA reads as TGTGCCTGGAGTCCGGCCTACCTCTCCGGAGGGGGCTACACCTTC. Protein sequence: CAWSPAYLSGGGYTF.

The chain combines TRBV5-4 with TRBJ1-2, with 7 bases aligning to TRBD1. There are 14 residues in the CDR3. The V segment lost 4 bases and the J segment 3 bases; nucleotides outside the gene matches: 6. Germline V gives CDR1 SGHNT, CDR2 YYREEE (reference sequence). CDR3 nucleotide sequence: TGTGCCAGCAGCGGAAACAGGGGAGACTATGGCTACACCTTC. This gives the protein CASSGNRGDYGYTF.

V and J are TRBV5-6 and TRBJ1-5; D gene unclear. Trimming shortened V by 1 base and J by 0 bases, and 5 bases separated the two germline ends. The CDR3 extends over 14 amino acids. Germline V gene lookup returns CDR1 SGHDT and CDR2 YYEEEE. The CDR3 DNA sequence: TGTGCCAGCAGCTTGCTCAGTAGCAATCAGCCCCAGCATTTT. The encoded protein is CASSLLSSNQPQHF.

This chain uses TRBV19 with TRBJ1-1, with D unresolved. Trimming took 2 bases from V and 1 from J, leaving 8 bases between them. The CDR3 is 14 residues long. Per the germline V gene, CDR1 is LNHDA and CDR2 is SQIVND (reference sequence). CDR3 residues: CASSISGRNTEAFF. CDR3 nucleotide sequence: TGTGCCAGTAGTATATCAGGCCGGAACACTGAAGCTTTCTTT.

The chain is built from TRBV6-4 and TRBJ1-1, with TRBD1 identical over 9 bases. The CDR3 consists of 13 residues. Losses at the gene ends were 6 bases for V and 5 bases for J; bases not matched to a gene: 4. CDR1 and CDR2 (germline): MRHNA, SNTAGT. The CDR3 region is CASSWTGETEAFF. The CDR3 nucleotides are TGTGCCAGCAGCTGGACAGGGGAGACTGAAGCTTTCTTT.

This clone came up a few times. The chain uses TRBV18 and TRBJ1-5; the D gene is possibly TRBD1 (6 bases). Germline V CDR1 and CDR2: KGHSH, LQKENI. CDR3 size: 14 residues. Trimming shortened V by 1 base and J by 3 bases, and 7 bases separated the two germline ends. CDR3 DNA: TGTGCCAGCTCACCACGGGACATCAATCAGCCCCAGCATTTT. Its translation: CASSPRDINQPQHF.

This clone was counted only a few times. The rearrangement links TRBV5-1 to TRBJ2-1; possibly TRBD1 for D (6 bases). The CDR3 consists of 14 residues. The V end lost 4 bases, the J end lost 0 bases, and 8 bases lay between the germline ends. In germline, CDR1 is SGHRS, CDR2 YFSETQ. CDR3 loop: CASSRQDSYNEQFF. The DNA of the CDR3 is TGCGCCAGCAGCCGACAGGACTCCTACAATGAGCAGTTCTTC.

Only one count was recorded for this clone. The genes are TRBV5-1 and TRBJ2-2; 10 bases line up with TRBD1. This CDR3 contains 16 residues. Losses at the gene ends were 4 bases for V and 3 bases for J; bases not matched to a gene: 6. In germline, CDR1 is SGHRS, CDR2 YFSETQ. CDR3 amino acids: CASSRRDRGHTGELFF. CDR3 DNA: TGCGCCAGCAGCCGTCGGGACAGGGGCCACACCGGGGAGCTGTTTTTT.

CDR3 amino acids: CAWSVGTGFNEQFF. The CDR3 nucleotides read TGTGCCTGGAGTGTCGGGACAGGGTTCAATGAGCAGTTCTTC. The chain combines TRBV30 with TRBJ2-1; 9 nucleotides line up with TRBD1. The CDR3 has 14 residues. CDR1 and CDR2 (germline): GTSNPN, SVGIG (reference sequence). Trimming cost V 0 bases and J 6 bases; bases outside gene matches: 3.

This clone has more than one count but fewer than ten. The V gene is TRBV25-1, the J gene TRBJ1-1; 9 nucleotides line up with TRBD1. V gave up 3 bases and J gave up 1 base; unmatched junction bases: 3. Looked up from germline, CDR1 is MGHDK and CDR2 is SYGVNS. This CDR3 has 15 residues. The CDR3: CASSEPGQGNTEAFF. The CDR3 region has the DNA TGTGCCAGCAGTGAGCCGGGACAGGGGAACACTGAAGCTTTCTTT.

The V call is TRBV15, the J call TRBJ1-6, with D tentatively TRBD1 (6 bases). Germline V gives CDR1 LNHNV, CDR2 YYDKDF (reference sequence). The CDR3 is 15 residues long. Trimming left V 0 bases short and J 4 bases short, with 7 bases between. The CDR3, as DNA: TGTGCCACCAGCAGAGAAGGGGGTTATAATTCACCCCTCCACTTT. Translating it yields CATSREGGYNSPLHF. The full variable domain, completed using reference TRBV15 and TRBJ1-6, is DAMVIQNPRYQVTQFGKPVTLSCSQTLNHNVMYWYQQKSSQAPKLLFHYYDKDFNNEADTPDNFQSRRPNTSFCFLDIRSPGLGDTAMYLCATSREGGYNSPLHFGNGTRLTVT.

This clone is large in the sample. This chain connects TRBV21-1 to TRBJ2-1; TRBD2 is the table's D call and was not checked against the DNA. TRBV21-1 is described as a pseudogene. The CDR3 contains 18 residues. CDR3 sequence reads: CASSKAPGLAGGPNEQFF. CDR3 bases: TGTGCCAGCAGCAAAGCTCCTGGACTAGCGGGGGGGCCCAATGAGCAGTTCTTC.

This clone appeared once. The chain carries TRBV7-3 and TRBJ2-2, with 9 bases fitting TRBD1. This CDR3 has 14 amino acids. Looked up from germline, CDR1 is SGHTA and CDR2 is FQGTGA. The junction had 5 bases not matched to a gene; V was cut back by 5 bases and J by 7 bases. CDR3 region: CASSPQGANGELFF. The CDR3 DNA reads TGTGCCAGCAGCCCACAGGGGGCCAACGGGGAGCTGTTTTTT. Based on the CDR3 plus reference TRBV7-3 and TRBJ2-2, the full variable domain is GAGVSQTPSNKVTEKGKYVELRCDPISGHTALYWYRQSLGQGPEFLIYFQGTGAADDSGLPNDRFFAVRPEGSVSTLKIQRTERGDSAVYLCASSPQGANGELFFGEGSRLTVL.

The V and J genes are TRBV7-2 and TRBJ2-7; D perhaps matches TRBD1 (5 bases). V was clipped by 1 base and J by 3 bases, with 10 bases between them. The CDR3 has 14 residues. Germline V gives CDR1 SGHTA, CDR2 FQGNSA. CDR3 amino acids: CASSLETEFYEQYF. The CDR3 bases are TGTGCCAGCAGCTTAGAGACAGAATTCTACGAGCAGTACTTC.

With respect to this clone: An end of the junction does not agree with germline; a read error may underlie this. The CDR3 reads CASSSSGGLHKETQYF. CDR3 nucleotides: TGTGCTAGCAGCTCCAGCGGAGGTCTCCATAAAGAGACCCAGTACTTC. The chain uses TRBV7-7 and TRBJ2-5; perhaps TRBD2 as D (5 bases). This CDR3 contains 16 residues. Germline assignment: CDR1 SSHAT and CDR2 FNYEAQ (reference sequence).

The table lists this clone with a few counts. The genes are TRBV4-2 and TRBJ1-5, with D possibly matching TRBD1 (5 bases). The length of the CDR3 is 15 residues. Germline assignment: CDR1 LGHNA and CDR2 YNFKEQ. V shed 2 bases and J shed 0 bases, with 8 bases lying between them. CDR3: CASSQPTDSNQPQHF. The CDR3 DNA reads as TGTGCCAGCAGCCAACCGACAGATAGCAATCAGCCCCAGCATTTT.

The genes are TRBV29-1 and TRBJ1-2; 7 bases align to TRBD1. Germline CDR1 is SQVTM and CDR2 is ANQGSEA. This CDR3 has 16 residues. The ends lost 0 bases at V and 5 bases at J; junction bases unmatched: 12. CDR3 sequence (DNA): TGCAGCGTTGAAGATCGAGGGACAGTGGAGGGGTATGGCTACACCTTC. Amino acids: CSVEDRGTVEGYGYTF.

In this sample, this clone turned up once. The V and J genes are TRBV25-1 and TRBJ2-1; 14 bases are shared with TRBD2. Germline V gene lookup returns CDR1 MGHDK and CDR2 SYGVNS. Unmatched junction bases numbered 1, after V lost 4 bases and J lost 5 bases. The CDR3 is made up of 15 amino acids. The CDR3 DNA reads as TGTGCCAGCAGTGGGACTAGCGGGGGGAACAATGAGCAGTTCTTC. This translates into CASSGTSGGNNEQFF.

This clone was seen just once. This rearrangement joins TRBV4-1 to TRBJ2-6; 7 positions match TRBD1. Germline lookup yields CDR1 MGHRA and CDR2 YSYEKL. V gave up 0 bases and J gave up 2 bases; unmatched junction bases: 4. This CDR3 contains 17 residues. CDR3: CASSQESGTAGANVLTF. The CDR3 DNA reads TGCGCCAGCAGCCAAGAGTCGGGGACAGCTGGGGCCAACGTCCTGACTTTC.

As to this clone: The junction shows a germline mismatch at one end, possibly a read error. The chain combines TRBV29-1 with TRBJ2-7; 7 bases are shared with TRBD1. This CDR3 has 13 amino acids. CDR1 and CDR2 (germline): SQVTM, ANQGSEA. CDR3 in amino acids: CSVGTGEVYGQYF. Written as DNA, the CDR3 is TGCAGCGTTGGTACAGGGGAAGTTTACGGGCAGTACTTC.